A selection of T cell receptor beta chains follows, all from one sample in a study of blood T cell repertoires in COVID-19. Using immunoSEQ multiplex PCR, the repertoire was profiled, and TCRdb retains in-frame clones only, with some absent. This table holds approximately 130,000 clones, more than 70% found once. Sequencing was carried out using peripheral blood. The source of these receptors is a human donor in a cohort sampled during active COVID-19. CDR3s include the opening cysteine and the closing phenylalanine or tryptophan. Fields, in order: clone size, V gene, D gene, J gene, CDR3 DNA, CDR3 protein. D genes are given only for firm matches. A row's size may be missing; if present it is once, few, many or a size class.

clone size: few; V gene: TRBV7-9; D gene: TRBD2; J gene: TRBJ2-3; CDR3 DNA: TGTGCCAGCAGCCCCGGGACTAGCCCCACAGATACGCAGTATTTT; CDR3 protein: CASSPGTSPTDTQYF
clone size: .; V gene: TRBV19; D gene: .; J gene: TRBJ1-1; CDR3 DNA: TGTGCCAGTAGTCACAGGGTGAGCACTGAAGCTTTCTTT; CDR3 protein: CASSHRVSTEAFF
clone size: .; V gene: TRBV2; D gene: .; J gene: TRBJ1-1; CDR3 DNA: TGTGCCAGCAGTCTGCGACAGATGTCGAACACTGAAGCTTTCTTT; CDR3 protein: CASSLRQMSNTEAFF
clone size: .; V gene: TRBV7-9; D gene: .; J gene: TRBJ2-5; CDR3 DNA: TGTGCCAGCAGCTTAGCCGGGGTTGTGACCCAGTACTTC; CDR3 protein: CASSLAGVVTQYF
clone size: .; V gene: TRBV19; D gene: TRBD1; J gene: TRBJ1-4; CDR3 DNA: TGTGCCAGTAGTATAGGCGGGACAGGGGGAGAAAAACTGTTTTTT; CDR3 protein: CASSIGGTGGEKLFF
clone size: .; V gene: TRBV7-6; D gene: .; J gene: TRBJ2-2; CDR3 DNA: TGTGCCAGCAGCCTCCTCAACGGGGCAGGGGATAACACCGGGGAGCTGTTTTTT; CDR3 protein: CASSLLNGAGDNTGELFF
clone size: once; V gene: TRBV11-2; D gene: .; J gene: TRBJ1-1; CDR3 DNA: TGTGCCAGCAGCCCGAGAGGGTTGGGGGAAGCTTTCTTT; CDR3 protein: CASSPRGLGEAFF
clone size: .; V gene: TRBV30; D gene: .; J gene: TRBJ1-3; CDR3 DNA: TGTGCCTGGAGGGGCAGGGTGGCGGGAAACACCATATATTTT; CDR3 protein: CAWRGRVAGNTIYF
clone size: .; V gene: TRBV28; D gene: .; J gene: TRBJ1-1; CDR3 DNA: TGTGCCAGCAGTTCGGGATTTGGCGCTTTCTTT; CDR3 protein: CASSSGFGAFF
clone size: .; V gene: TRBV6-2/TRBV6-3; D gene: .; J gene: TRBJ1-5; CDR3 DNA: TGTGCCAGCAGTGCCCGGGCAGGGAGGGATCAGCCCCAGCATTTT; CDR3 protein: CASSARAGRDQPQHF
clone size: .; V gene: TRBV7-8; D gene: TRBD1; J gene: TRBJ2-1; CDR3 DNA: TGTGCCAGCAGCTTAACCCCAACAGGGGGCCGGGATGAGCAGTTCTTC; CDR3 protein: CASSLTPTGGRDEQFF
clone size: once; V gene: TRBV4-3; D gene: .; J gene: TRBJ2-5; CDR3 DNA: TGCGCCAGCAGCCAAGATTACAGTCTAGAGACCCAGTACTTC; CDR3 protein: CASSQDYSLETQYF
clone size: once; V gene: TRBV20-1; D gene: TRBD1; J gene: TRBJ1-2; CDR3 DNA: TGCAGTGCTAGTGGGACAGGGCCTAGCTATGGCTACACCTTC; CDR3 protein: CSASGTGPSYGYTF
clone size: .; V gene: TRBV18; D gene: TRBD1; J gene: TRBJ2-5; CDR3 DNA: TGTGCCAGCTCACCACAGACAGGGTGGAAGACCCAGTACTTC; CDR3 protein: CASSPQTGWKTQYF
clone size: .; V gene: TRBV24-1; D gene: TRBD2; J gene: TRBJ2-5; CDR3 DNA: TGTGCCACGCAGACTAGCGGGAGGGGTGCCGGCCAAGAGACCCAGTACTTC; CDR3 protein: CATQTSGRGAGQETQYF
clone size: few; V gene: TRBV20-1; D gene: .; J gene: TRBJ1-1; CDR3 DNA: TGCAGTGCTAGGGAGACAGCTGAAGCTTTCTTT; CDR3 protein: CSARETAEAFF
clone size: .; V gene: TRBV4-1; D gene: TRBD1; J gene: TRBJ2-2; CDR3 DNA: TGCGCCAGCAGCCACCGGCAGGGGGCGCTCACCGGGGAGCTGTTTTTT; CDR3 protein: CASSHRQGALTGELFF
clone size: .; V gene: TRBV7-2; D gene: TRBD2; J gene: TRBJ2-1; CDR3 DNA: TGTGCCAGCAATAGGGCGGGGGACCCGAGCTCCTACAATGAGCAGTTCTTC; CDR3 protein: CASNRAGDPSSYNEQFF
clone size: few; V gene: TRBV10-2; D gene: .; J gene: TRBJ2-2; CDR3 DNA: TGCGCCAGCAGTGAGTCGCCCTTCAGGCGCCCCACCGGGGAGCTGTTTTTT; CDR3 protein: CASSESPFRRPTGELFF
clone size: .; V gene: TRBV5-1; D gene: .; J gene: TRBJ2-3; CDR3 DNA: TGCGCCAGCAGTCTCACACAGGGTTGGAACACAGATACGCAGTATTTT; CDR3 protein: CASSLTQGWNTDTQYF
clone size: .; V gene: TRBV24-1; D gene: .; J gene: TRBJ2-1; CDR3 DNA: TGTGCCACCAGTGATTTGCGGGTTGACTACTACAATGAGCAGTTCTTC; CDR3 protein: CATSDLRVDYYNEQFF
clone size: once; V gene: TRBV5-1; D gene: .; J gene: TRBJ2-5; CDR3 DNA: TGCGCCAGCAGCCCAGACTCCCGGACCCAGTACTTC; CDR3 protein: CASSPDSRTQYF
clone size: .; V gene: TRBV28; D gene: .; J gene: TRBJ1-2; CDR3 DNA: TGTGCCAGCAGTTTCCCCCGTTTGGGGCACTATGGCTACACCTTC; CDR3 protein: CASSFPRLGHYGYTF
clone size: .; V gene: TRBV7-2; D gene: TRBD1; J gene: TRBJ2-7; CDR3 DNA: TGTGCCAGCAGCCCCTTCTTACGAAACGTTCGACAGGGGTCCGAGCAGTACTTC; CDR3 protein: CASSPFLRNVRQGSEQYF
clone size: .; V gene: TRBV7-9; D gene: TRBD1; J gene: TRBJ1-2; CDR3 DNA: TGTGCCAGCAGCTCCAGGGGGCAGGGCTATGGCTACACCTTC; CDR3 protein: CASSSRGQGYGYTF
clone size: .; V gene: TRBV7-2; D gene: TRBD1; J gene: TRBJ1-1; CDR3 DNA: TGTGCCAGCAGCCCCCACAGGGGGCAAACTGAAGCTTTCTTT; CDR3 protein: CASSPHRGQTEAFF
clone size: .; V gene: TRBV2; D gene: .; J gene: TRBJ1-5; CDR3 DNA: TGTGCCAGCAGTCCGGACAACAATCAGCCCCAGCATTTT; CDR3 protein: CASSPDNNQPQHF
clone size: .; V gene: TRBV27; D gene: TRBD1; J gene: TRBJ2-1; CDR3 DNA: TGTGCCAGCAGTTTAACCAGGGACAGGTACAATGAGCAGTTCTTC; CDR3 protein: CASSLTRDRYNEQFF
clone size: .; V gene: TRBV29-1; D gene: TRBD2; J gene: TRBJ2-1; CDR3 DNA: TGCAGCGCTGGGGAACTAGCGGGAGTCGAGCAGTTCTTC; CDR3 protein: CSAGELAGVEQFF
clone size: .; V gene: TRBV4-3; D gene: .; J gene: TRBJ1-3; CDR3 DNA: TGCGCCAGCAGCCAAGCTGTCCGTTATCCCATATATTTT; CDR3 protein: CASSQAVRYPIYF
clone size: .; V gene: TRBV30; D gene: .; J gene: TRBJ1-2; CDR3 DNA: TGTGCCTGGAGTGTTGCGGGGACGCCCCGACGGTACACCTTC; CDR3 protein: CAWSVAGTPRRYTF